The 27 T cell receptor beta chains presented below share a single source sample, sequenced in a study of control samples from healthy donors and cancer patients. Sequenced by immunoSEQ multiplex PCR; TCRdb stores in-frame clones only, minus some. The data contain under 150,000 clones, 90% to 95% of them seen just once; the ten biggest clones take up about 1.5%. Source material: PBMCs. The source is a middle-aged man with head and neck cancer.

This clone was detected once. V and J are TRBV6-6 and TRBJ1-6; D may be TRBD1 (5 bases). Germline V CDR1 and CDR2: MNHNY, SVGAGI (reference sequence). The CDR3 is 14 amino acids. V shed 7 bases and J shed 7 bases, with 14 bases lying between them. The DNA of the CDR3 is TGTGCCAGCACCCAAAATCGGGGGAATTCACCCCTCCACTTT. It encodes CASTQNRGNSPLHF.

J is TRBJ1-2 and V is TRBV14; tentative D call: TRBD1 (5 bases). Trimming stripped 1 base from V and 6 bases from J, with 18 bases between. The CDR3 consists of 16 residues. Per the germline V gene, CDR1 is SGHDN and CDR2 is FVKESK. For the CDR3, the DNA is TGTGCCAGCAGCCAAGGATTCGACAGAGGGAAAGATGGCTACACCTTC. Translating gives CASSQGFDRGKDGYTF.

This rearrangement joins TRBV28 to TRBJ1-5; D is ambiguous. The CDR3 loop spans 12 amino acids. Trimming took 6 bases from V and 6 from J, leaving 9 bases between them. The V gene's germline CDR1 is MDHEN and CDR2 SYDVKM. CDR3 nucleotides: TGTGCCAGCAGCGCTCCTGCTCAGCCCCAGCATTTT. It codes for CASSAPAQPQHF.

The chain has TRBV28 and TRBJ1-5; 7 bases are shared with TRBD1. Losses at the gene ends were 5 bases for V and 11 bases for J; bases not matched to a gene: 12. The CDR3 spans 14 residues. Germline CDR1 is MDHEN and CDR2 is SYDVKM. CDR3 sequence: CASSPDRARTSQHF. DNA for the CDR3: TGTGCCAGCAGTCCTGACAGGGCAAGGACGTCCCAGCATTTT.

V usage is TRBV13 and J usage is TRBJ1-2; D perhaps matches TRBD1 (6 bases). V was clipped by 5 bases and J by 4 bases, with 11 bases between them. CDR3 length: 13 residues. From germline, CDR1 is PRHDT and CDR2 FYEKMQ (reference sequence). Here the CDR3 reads CASSRTDLYGYTF. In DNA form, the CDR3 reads TGTGCCAGCAGCCGGACAGATCTCTATGGCTACACCTTC.

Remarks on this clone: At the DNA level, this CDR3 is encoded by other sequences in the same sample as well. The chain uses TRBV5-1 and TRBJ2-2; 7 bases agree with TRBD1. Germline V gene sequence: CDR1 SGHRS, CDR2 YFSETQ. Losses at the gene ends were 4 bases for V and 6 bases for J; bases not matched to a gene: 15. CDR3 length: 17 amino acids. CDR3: CASSSRNRGLGAGELFF. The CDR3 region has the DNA TGCGCCAGCAGCAGCAGGAACAGGGGTTTAGGGGCCGGGGAGCTGTTTTTT.

The CDR3 DNA follows: TGTGCCAGCAGCTCCCTGACAGGGAGGCACAATGAGCAGTTCTTC. Protein product: CASSSLTGRHNEQFF. This sequence joins TRBV11-2 and TRBJ2-1; the D gene is possibly TRBD1 (7 bases). Trimming pared 4 bases from V and 5 bases from J, leaving 15 bases between. Germline CDR1 is SGHAT and CDR2 is FQNNGV. This CDR3 has 15 amino acids.

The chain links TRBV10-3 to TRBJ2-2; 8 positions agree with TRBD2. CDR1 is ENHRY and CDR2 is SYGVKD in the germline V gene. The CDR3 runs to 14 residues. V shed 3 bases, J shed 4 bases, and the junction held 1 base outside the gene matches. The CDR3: CAISERGGTGELFF. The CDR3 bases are TGTGCCATCAGTGAACGGGGGGGCACCGGGGAGCTGTTTTTT.

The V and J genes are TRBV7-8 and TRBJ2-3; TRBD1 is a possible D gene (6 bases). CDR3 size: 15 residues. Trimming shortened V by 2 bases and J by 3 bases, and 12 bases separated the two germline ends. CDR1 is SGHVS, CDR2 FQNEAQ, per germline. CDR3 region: CASSLRTGSTDTQYF. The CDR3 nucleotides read TGTGCCAGCAGCTTAAGAACAGGGTCAACAGATACGCAGTATTTT. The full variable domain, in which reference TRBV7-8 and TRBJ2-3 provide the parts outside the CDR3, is GAGVSQSPRYKVAKRGQDVALRCDPISGHVSLFWYQQALGQGPEFLTYFQNEAQLDKSGLPSDRFFAERPEGSVSTLKIQRTQQEDSAVYLCASSLRTGSTDTQYFGPGTRLTVL.

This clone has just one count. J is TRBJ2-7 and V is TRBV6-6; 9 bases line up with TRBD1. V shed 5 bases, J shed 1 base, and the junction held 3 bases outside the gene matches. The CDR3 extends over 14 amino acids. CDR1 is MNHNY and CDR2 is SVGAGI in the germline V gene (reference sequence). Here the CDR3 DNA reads TGTGCCAGCAGTCCCGGGACAGGGTCCTACGAGCAGTACTTC. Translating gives CASSPGTGSYEQYF.

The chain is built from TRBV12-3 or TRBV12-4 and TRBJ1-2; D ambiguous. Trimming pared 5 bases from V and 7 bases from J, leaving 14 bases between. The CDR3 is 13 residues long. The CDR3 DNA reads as TGTGCCAGCAGTCCCTGGGAGCCCGCTGGCTACACCTTC. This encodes CASSPWEPAGYTF.

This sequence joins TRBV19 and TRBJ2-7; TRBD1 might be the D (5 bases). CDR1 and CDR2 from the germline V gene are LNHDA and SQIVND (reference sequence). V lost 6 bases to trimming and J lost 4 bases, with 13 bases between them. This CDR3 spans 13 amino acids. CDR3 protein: CASSFSGRYEQYF. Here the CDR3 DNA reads TGTGCCAGTAGCTTTTCAGGGCGTTACGAGCAGTACTTC. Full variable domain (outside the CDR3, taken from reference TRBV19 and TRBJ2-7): DGGITQSPKYLFRKEGQNVTLSCEQNLNHDAMYWYRQDPGQGLRLIYYSQIVNDFQKGDIAEGYSVSREKKESFPLTVTSAQKNPTAFYLCASSFSGRYEQYFGPGTRLTVT.

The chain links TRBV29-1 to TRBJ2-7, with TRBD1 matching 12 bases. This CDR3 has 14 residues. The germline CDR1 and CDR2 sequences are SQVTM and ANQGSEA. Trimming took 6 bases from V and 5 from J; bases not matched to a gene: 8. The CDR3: CSVWDRGPPDEQYF. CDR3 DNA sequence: TGCAGCGTCTGGGACAGGGGGCCACCGGACGAGCAGTACTTC.

The CDR3 spells CASSLEGINEKLFF. The CDR3 DNA reads TGCGCCAGCAGCTTGGAAGGGATAAATGAAAAACTGTTTTTT. The chain uses TRBV5-1 and TRBJ1-4, with unresolved D. Germline-derived CDR1 and CDR2 are SGHRS and YFSETQ. CDR3 length: 14 amino acids. The ends were cut back, 0 bases at V and 5 bases at J, with 8 bases in the middle.

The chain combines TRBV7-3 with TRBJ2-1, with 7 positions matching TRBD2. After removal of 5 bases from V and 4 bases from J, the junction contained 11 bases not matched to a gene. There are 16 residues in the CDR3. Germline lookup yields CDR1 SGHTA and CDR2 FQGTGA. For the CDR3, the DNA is TGTGCCAGCAGCCCCCGGGGAGGGGCTGGGTACAATGAGCAGTTCTTC. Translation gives CASSPRGGAGYNEQFF.

The CDR3 sequence: CASSLRQSKNIQYF. CDR3 nucleotide sequence: TGTGCCAGCAGCTTAAGACAGTCTAAAAACATTCAGTACTTC. The chain recombines TRBV7-2 with TRBJ2-4; D may be TRBD1 (5 bases). Germline V gene lookup returns CDR1 SGHTA and CDR2 FQGNSA. The CDR3 contains 14 residues. V was clipped by 2 bases and J by 4 bases, with 9 bases between them.

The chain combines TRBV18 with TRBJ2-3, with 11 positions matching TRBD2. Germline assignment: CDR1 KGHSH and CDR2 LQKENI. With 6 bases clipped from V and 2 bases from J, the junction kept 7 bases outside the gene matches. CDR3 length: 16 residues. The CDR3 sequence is CASSKTSGASTDTQYF. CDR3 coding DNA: TGTGCCAGCTCTAAGACTAGCGGGGCCTCCACAGATACGCAGTATTTT.

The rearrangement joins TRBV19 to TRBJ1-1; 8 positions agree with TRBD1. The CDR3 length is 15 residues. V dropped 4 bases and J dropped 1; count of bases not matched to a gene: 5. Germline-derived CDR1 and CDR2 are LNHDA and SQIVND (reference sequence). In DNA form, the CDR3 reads TGTGCCAGTAGTAGCCTGGGGACAGGGAACACTGAAGCTTTCTTT. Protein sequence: CASSSLGTGNTEAFF. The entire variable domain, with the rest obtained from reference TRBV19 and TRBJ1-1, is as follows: DGGITQSPKYLFRKEGQNVTLSCEQNLNHDAMYWYRQDPGQGLRLIYYSQIVNDFQKGDIAEGYSVSREKKESFPLTVTSAQKNPTAFYLCASSSLGTGNTEAFFGQGTRLTVV.

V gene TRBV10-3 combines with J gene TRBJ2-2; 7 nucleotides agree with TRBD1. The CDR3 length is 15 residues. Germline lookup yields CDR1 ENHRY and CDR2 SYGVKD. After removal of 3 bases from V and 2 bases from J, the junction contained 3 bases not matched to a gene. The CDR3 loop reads CAISDRDSNTGELFF. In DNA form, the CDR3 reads TGTGCCATCAGTGACCGGGACAGCAACACCGGGGAGCTGTTTTTT.

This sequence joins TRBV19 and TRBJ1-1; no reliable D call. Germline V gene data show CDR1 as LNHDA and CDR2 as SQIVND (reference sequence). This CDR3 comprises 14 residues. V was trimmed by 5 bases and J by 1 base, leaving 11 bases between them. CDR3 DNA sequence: TGTGCCAGTAGTCTAGGACCCGCGAACACTGAAGCTTTCTTT. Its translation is CASSLGPANTEAFF.

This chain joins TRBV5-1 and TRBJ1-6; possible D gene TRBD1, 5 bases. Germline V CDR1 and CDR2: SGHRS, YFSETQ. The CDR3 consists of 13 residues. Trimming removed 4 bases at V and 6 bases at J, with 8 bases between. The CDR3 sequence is CASSPGANSPLHF. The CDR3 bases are TGCGCCAGCAGCCCCGGGGCTAATTCACCCCTCCACTTT.

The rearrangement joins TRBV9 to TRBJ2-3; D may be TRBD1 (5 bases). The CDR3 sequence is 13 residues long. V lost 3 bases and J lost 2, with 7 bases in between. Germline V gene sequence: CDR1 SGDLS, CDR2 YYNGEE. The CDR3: CASSEGHTDTQYF. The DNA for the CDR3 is TGTGCCAGCAGCGAGGGGCACACAGATACGCAGTATTTT.

CDR3 bases: TGTGCCAGCAGAAGAGACACTGAAGCTTTCTTT. Translation gives CASRRDTEAFF. The V gene is TRBV6-6, the J gene TRBJ1-1; D uncertain. Germline V gene sequence: CDR1 MNHNY, CDR2 SVGAGI (reference sequence). The CDR3 runs 11 residues. The V end lost 6 bases, the J end lost 3 bases, and 5 bases lay between the germline ends.

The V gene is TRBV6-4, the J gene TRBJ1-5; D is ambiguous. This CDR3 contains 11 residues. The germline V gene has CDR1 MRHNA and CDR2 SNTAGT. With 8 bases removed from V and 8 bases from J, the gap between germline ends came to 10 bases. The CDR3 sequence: CASPGLEPQHF. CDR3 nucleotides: TGTGCCAGCCCGGGCCTTGAGCCCCAGCATTTT.

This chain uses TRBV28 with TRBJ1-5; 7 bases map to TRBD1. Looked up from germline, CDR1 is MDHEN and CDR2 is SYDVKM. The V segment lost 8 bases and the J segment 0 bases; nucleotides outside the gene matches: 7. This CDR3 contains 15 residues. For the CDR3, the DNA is TGTGCCAGCTGGGGGGACAGATATAGCAATCAGCCCCAGCATTTT. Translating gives CASWGDRYSNQPQHF.

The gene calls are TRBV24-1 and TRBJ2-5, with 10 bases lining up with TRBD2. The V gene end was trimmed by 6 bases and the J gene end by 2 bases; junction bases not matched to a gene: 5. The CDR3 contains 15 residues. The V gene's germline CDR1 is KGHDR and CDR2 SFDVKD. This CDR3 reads CATSKGLAVQETQYF. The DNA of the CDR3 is TGTGCCACCAGTAAAGGACTAGCGGTACAAGAGACCCAGTACTTC.

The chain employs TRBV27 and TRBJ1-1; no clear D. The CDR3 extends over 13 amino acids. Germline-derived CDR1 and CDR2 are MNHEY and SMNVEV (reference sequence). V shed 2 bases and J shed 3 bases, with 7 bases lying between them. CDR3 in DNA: TGTGCCAGCAGTTTAAGACGGTACACTGAAGCTTTCTTT. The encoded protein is CASSLRRYTEAFF.